A single sample is the source of the 27 T cell receptor beta chains below, sequenced in a study of OX40 agonist ivuxolimab in advanced cancers. The assay was immunoSEQ multiplex PCR, and TCRdb's table has in-frame clones only and misses some. The sample holds 71,000 or so clones, about 88% seen once. Sequencing was performed on CD4+ or CD8+ T cells sorted from blood, taken in a trial of the OX40 agonist ivuxolimab. The receptors derive from an adult with an advanced solid tumor such as melanoma, head and neck, liver or kidney cancer.

V usage is TRBV6-1 and J usage is TRBJ1-1; 9 bases are a match to TRBD1. Germline V lookup: CDR1 MNHNS, CDR2 SASEGT. The V and J ends lost 11 bases and 2 bases, in that order; junction bases with no gene match: 6. This CDR3 has 13 residues. The CDR3 region has the DNA TGTGCCGGAAGACAGGGGGTAAACACTGAAGCTTTCTTT. As protein: CAGRQGVNTEAFF.

This rearrangement joins TRBV21-1 to TRBJ2-5; the table gives TRBD1 as D, unverified against the DNA. TRBV21-1 constitutes a pseudogene. The CDR3 runs to 17 residues. The CDR3 sequence: CASSKFRLDRLKETQYF. The CDR3 DNA is TGTGCCAGCAGCAAATTTCGGCTGGACAGATTAAAAGAGACCCAGTACTTC.

The chain carries TRBV4-2 and TRBJ2-7; D possibly uses TRBD1 or TRBD2 (6 bases each). Trimming shortened V by 10 bases and J by 4 bases, and 17 bases separated the two germline ends. Germline V lookup: CDR1 LGHNA, CDR2 YNFKEQ. This CDR3 spans 13 amino acids. The CDR3 bases are TGTGCCACGGGGGCAGGGGATCGGTACGAGCAGTACTTC. Protein: CATGAGDRYEQYF.

The rearrangement uses TRBV6-1 and TRBJ1-1; 9 nucleotides line up with TRBD1. There are 13 residues in the CDR3. Germline CDR1 and CDR2: MNHNS and SASEGT. The junction had 1 base not matched to a gene; V was cut back by 7 bases and J by 1 base. CDR3 protein: CASTDRGNTEAFF. In DNA, the CDR3 is TGTGCCAGCACGGACAGGGGGAACACTGAAGCTTTCTTT.

V and J are TRBV5-1 and TRBJ2-1; D remains ambiguous. V gave up 6 bases and J gave up 3 bases, with 13 bases separating them. The CDR3 has 14 amino acids. Germline V gives CDR1 SGHRS, CDR2 YFSETQ. CDR3 sequence reads: CASTDPSLYNEQFF. The DNA for the CDR3 is TGCGCCAGCACCGACCCATCCCTCTACAATGAGCAGTTCTTC.

V and J are TRBV7-9 and TRBJ2-4, with TRBD2 matching 14 bases. V shed 5 bases and J 7 bases; nucleotides not matched to a gene: 7. The germline CDR1 and CDR2 sequences are SEHNR and FQNEAQ (reference sequence). CDR3 size: 16 residues. DNA for the CDR3: TGTGCCAGCAGCCGGACTAGCGGGAGGCCTGATAACATTCAGTACTTC. The encoded protein is CASSRTSGRPDNIQYF.

J is TRBJ1-5 and V is TRBV6-5; D not certain. CDR3 length: 11 amino acids. Trimming removed 7 bases at V and 11 bases at J, with 12 bases between. Germline V gene sequence: CDR1 MNHEY, CDR2 SVGAGI. DNA of the CDR3: TGTGCCAGCATGCGAGATCATTCCCAGCATTTT. Its translation: CASMRDHSQHF.

This clone was found once. The DNA of the CDR3 is TGTGCCAGCAGCGTAGACTGGGGCGATGGCTACACCTTC. This codes for CASSVDWGDGYTF. The chain combines TRBV9 with TRBJ1-2; D perhaps matches TRBD1 (5 bases). Germline CDR1 reads SGDLS; CDR2 reads YYNGEE. V dropped 0 bases and J dropped 6 bases, with 9 bases sitting between them. CDR3 length equals 13 residues.

The genes are TRBV7-2 and TRBJ2-6; 9 bases fit TRBD1. The V gene end was trimmed by 6 bases and the J gene end by 2 bases; junction bases not matched to a gene: 8. Germline CDR1 SGHTA, CDR2 FQGNSA. This CDR3 region has 17 residues. CDR3 amino acids: CASSLPGQGAGANVLTF. CDR3 nucleotides: TGTGCCAGCAGTCTTCCGGGACAGGGTGCTGGGGCCAACGTCCTGACTTTC. The full variable domain, in which reference TRBV7-2 and TRBJ2-6 provide the parts outside the CDR3, is GAGVSQSPSNKVTEKGKDVELRCDPISGHTALYWYRQSLGQGLEFLIYFQGNSAPDKSGLPSDRFSAERTGGSVSTLTIQRTQQEDSAVYLCASSLPGQGAGANVLTFGAGSRLTVL.

The chain couples TRBV5-1 to TRBJ2-3; D might be TRBD1 (5 bases). Trimming cost V 0 bases and J 2 bases, with 10 bases left between them. This CDR3 comprises 15 residues. The germline CDR1 and CDR2 sequences are SGHRS and YFSETQ. CDR3 sequence: CASSLDDSPTDTQYF. The DNA of the CDR3 is TGCGCCAGCAGCTTGGATGACAGTCCCACAGATACGCAGTATTTT.

V usage is TRBV9 and J usage is TRBJ1-1; 7 bases map to TRBD1. The ends lost 3 bases at V and 5 bases at J; junction bases unmatched: 10. Germline CDR1 reads SGDLS; CDR2 reads YYNGEE. This CDR3 contains 15 residues. The CDR3 DNA follows: TGTGCCAGCAGCGGAGGAGCAGGGGGAGGAACTGAAGCTTTCTTT. This encodes CASSGGAGGGTEAFF.

The V gene is TRBV2, the J gene TRBJ2-1; 8 bases map to TRBD2. The CDR3 is made up of 13 amino acids. After removal of 7 bases from V and 7 bases from J, the junction contained 6 bases not matched to a gene. Germline-derived CDR1 and CDR2 are SNHLY and FYNNEI. CDR3 residues: CASKSGGGNEQFF. CDR3 nucleotide sequence: TGTGCCAGCAAAAGCGGGGGCGGGAATGAGCAGTTCTTC.

The CDR3 reads CASRPSNRGNHNEQFF. The DNA for the CDR3 is TGTGCCAGCAGGCCCTCTAACCGCGGGAACCACAATGAGCAGTTCTTC. The rearrangement links TRBV28 to TRBJ2-1, with a tentative D call TRBD2 (6 bases). Germline lookup yields CDR1 MDHEN and CDR2 SYDVKM. The CDR3 length is 16 residues. Deletions cut 6 bases from V and 5 bases from J, with 20 bases between. Full variable domain (outside the CDR3, taken from reference TRBV28 and TRBJ2-1): DVKVTQSSRYLVKRTGEKVFLECVQDMDHENMFWYRQDPGLGLRLIYFSYDVKMKEKGDIPEGYSVSREKKERFSLILESASTNQTSMYLCASRPSNRGNHNEQFFGPGTRLTVL.

The gene calls are TRBV4-3 and TRBJ2-6; tentatively, D is TRBD1 (5 bases). Germline CDR1 and CDR2: LGHNA and YSLEER. The CDR3 is 16 amino acids. Trimming pared 4 bases from V and 0 bases from J, leaving 10 bases between. CDR3 nucleotides: TGCGCCAGCAGCCCCGACAGAGTCTCTGGGGCCAACGTCCTGACTTTC. Translated: CASSPDRVSGANVLTF.

The V call is TRBV7-9, the J call TRBJ2-3, with 7 bases that match TRBD1. Per germline, CDR1 SEHNR and CDR2 FQNEAQ (reference sequence). CDR3 length: 17 residues. Germline trimming cut 6 bases from V and 5 bases from J; bases unmatched to any gene: 17. The CDR3 sequence is CASRPPPGTDLVDTQYF. The CDR3 DNA follows: TGTGCCAGCAGACCCCCTCCCGGGACAGATTTGGTAGATACGCAGTATTTT.

The chain recombines TRBV6-1 with TRBJ1-2, with TRBD1 identical over 8 bases. The CDR3 spans 13 residues. Trimming took 6 bases from V and 7 from J; bases not matched to a gene: 7. Germline CDR1 MNHNS, CDR2 SASEGT. For the CDR3, the DNA is TGTGCCAGCAGCTCGACAGGGGAGGGTGGCTACACCTTC. It yields the protein CASSSTGEGGYTF.

This chain joins TRBV29-1 and TRBJ1-2; 7 positions agree with TRBD1. The J segment lost 3 bases and the V segment lost 6 bases, leaving 7 bases of the junction unmatched. The CDR3 is made up of 13 amino acids. CDR1 is SQVTM and CDR2 is ANQGSEA in the germline V gene. In DNA, the CDR3 is TGCAGCGTCCAGGGGGTTAGTGACTATGGCTACACCTTC. It codes for CSVQGVSDYGYTF.

The gene calls are TRBV5-6 and TRBJ1-2; D may be TRBD1 (5 bases). CDR3 length: 14 amino acids. Trimming left V 1 base short and J 5 bases short, with 12 bases between. From germline, CDR1 is SGHDT and CDR2 YYEEEE. CDR3 nucleotide sequence: TGTGCCAGCAGCTTGCAGGGAAATTGGTATGGCTACACCTTC. Its translation: CASSLQGNWYGYTF.

This clone was detected only once. The chain recombines TRBV6-1 with TRBJ1-2; no firm D call. The CDR3 has 11 amino acids. Trimming pared 2 bases from V and 6 bases from J, leaving 4 bases between. CDR1 is MNHNS and CDR2 is SASEGT in the germline V gene. The CDR3, as DNA: TGTGCCAGCAGTGAACAGGATGGCTACACCTTC. It codes for CASSEQDGYTF.

J is TRBJ1-4 and V is TRBV15; TRBD1 is a possible D gene (5 bases). Germline V CDR1 and CDR2: LNHNV, YYDKDF (reference sequence). This CDR3 has 19 amino acids. Trimming stripped 0 bases from V and 0 bases from J, with 17 bases between. The CDR3 reads CATSREIQGLGATNEKLFF. The CDR3 coding sequence is TGTGCCACCAGCAGAGAAATTCAGGGTCTCGGAGCAACTAATGAAAAACTGTTTTTT.

V usage is TRBV11-2 and J usage is TRBJ2-1; no definite D call. This CDR3 is built from 13 residues. V was pared by 1 base and J by 4 bases, with 5 bases between. CDR1 is SGHAT and CDR2 is FQNNGV in the germline V gene. DNA for the CDR3: TGTGCCAGCAGCTTAGGTTGGTACAATGAGCAGTTCTTC. Translation: CASSLGWYNEQFF.

The genes are TRBV29-1 and TRBJ1-2; D ambiguous. The CDR3 length is 13 residues. V dropped 8 bases and J dropped 5 bases, with 18 bases sitting between them. The germline V gene has CDR1 SQVTM and CDR2 ANQGSEA. The CDR3 DNA sequence: TGCAGCACTAGGACGGAGACGATGTATGGCTACACCTTC. This encodes CSTRTETMYGYTF.

V gene TRBV9 combines with J gene TRBJ1-2, with TRBD1 matching 9 bases. Trimming cost V 3 bases and J 7 bases; bases outside gene matches: 7. This CDR3 comprises 14 residues. CDR1 is SGDLS, CDR2 YYNGEE, per germline. The DNA of the CDR3 is TGTGCCAGCAGCGCCAACAGGGGGCATTCTGGCTACACCTTC. Amino acid sequence: CASSANRGHSGYTF.

Concerning this clone: In the same sample, other DNA sequences code for this CDR3. V is TRBV6-6 and J is TRBJ1-1; the D is unclear. This CDR3 is built from 12 residues. In germline, CDR1 is MNHNY, CDR2 SVGAGI (reference sequence). Trimming removed 5 bases at V and 0 bases at J, with 4 bases between. CDR3 sequence: CASSRMNTEAFF. The CDR3 coding sequence is TGTGCCAGCAGTAGAATGAACACTGAAGCTTTCTTT.

Comments on this clone: Other nucleotide sequences from this sample produce the same CDR3. The CDR3 here is CASSLGLAGADTQYF. DNA of the CDR3: TGCGCCAGCAGCTTGGGACTAGCGGGCGCAGATACGCAGTATTTT. The J gene is TRBJ2-3, the V gene TRBV5-1, with 10 bases lining up with TRBD2. This CDR3 has 15 amino acids. Per the germline V gene, CDR1 is SGHRS and CDR2 is YFSETQ. V was clipped by 0 bases and J by 4 bases; unmatched bases: 2. Drawing the rest from reference TRBV5-1 and TRBJ2-3, the complete variable domain is KAGVTQTPRYLIKTRGQQVTLSCSPISGHRSVSWYQQTPGQGLQFLFEYFSETQRNKGNFPGRFSGRQFSNSRSEMNVSTLELGDSALYLCASSLGLAGADTQYFGPGTRLTVL.

CDR3 in amino acids: CASSRNSKDEQYF. The CDR3 coding sequence is TGTGCCAGCTCACGTAATAGTAAGGACGAGCAGTACTTC. The chain has TRBV18 and TRBJ2-7; the D is unclear. Germline V gene sequence: CDR1 KGHSH, CDR2 LQKENI. CDR3 size: 13 residues. The V and J ends lost 4 bases and 5 bases respectively, with 12 bases between them. Full variable domain (rest looked up from reference TRBV18 and TRBJ2-7): NAGVMQNPRHLVRRRGQEARLRCSPMKGHSHVYWYRQLPEEGLKFMVYLQKENIIDESGMPKERFSAEFPKEGPSILRIQQVVRGDSAAYFCASSRNSKDEQYFGPGTRLTVT.

The CDR3 region has the DNA TGCGCCAGCAGCTTATCCGGGGGCCAAGAGACCCAGTACTTC. It encodes CASSLSGGQETQYF. This sequence joins TRBV5-1 and TRBJ2-5; D is perhaps TRBD2 (6 bases). The CDR3 contains 14 residues. V lost 2 bases and J lost 1, with 9 bases in between. Looked up from germline, CDR1 is SGHRS and CDR2 is YFSETQ.